These T cell receptor beta chains were read from a single sample in a study of blood T cell repertoires in COVID-19. Clones were read by immunoSEQ multiplex PCR, and TCRdb kept only the in-frame ones, dropping some. The sample gives 250,000 to 300,000 clones, around 90% of which show up once; 0.95% to 1.3% is in the top ten. Material for sequencing was PBMCs or T cells enriched from blood (not recorded which). These receptors originate from a woman younger than 45 who had recovered from COVID-19. The CDR3 runs from the conserved cysteine through the conserved F or W. A D gene is named only where the DNA matches it firmly. Clone size is stated in some rows and not others, as once, few, many or a class when expanded.

j_gene: TRBJ2-2
abundance: .
d_gene: .
v_gene: TRBV5-6
CDR3aa: CASSLTVDTGELFF
CDR3nt: TGTGCCAGCAGCTTAACAGTGGACACCGGGGAGCTGTTTTTT

j_gene: TRBJ2-7
abundance: .
d_gene: .
v_gene: TRBV5-6
CDR3aa: CASSSGGASISEQYF
CDR3nt: TGTGCCAGCAGCTCCGGAGGTGCTAGCATCAGCGAGCAGTACTTC

j_gene: TRBJ2-5
abundance: .
d_gene: .
v_gene: TRBV6-5
CDR3aa: CASSDRAQETQYF
CDR3nt: TGTGCCAGCAGCGACAGAGCTCAAGAGACCCAGTACTTC

j_gene: TRBJ2-1
abundance: .
d_gene: TRBD2
v_gene: TRBV3-1/TRBV3-2
CDR3aa: CASSQVSGLAEINEQFF
CDR3nt: TGTGCCAGCAGCCAAGTATCGGGACTAGCGGAGATCAATGAGCAGTTCTTC

j_gene: TRBJ1-2
abundance: .
d_gene: TRBD1
v_gene: TRBV19
CDR3aa: CASRGTGALYGYTF
CDR3nt: TGTGCCAGTAGAGGGACAGGGGCACTCTATGGCTACACCTTC

j_gene: TRBJ2-7
abundance: .
d_gene: TRBD2
v_gene: TRBV28
CDR3aa: CASSTLPAGNDEQYF
CDR3nt: TGTGCCAGCAGTACCCTACCAGCGGGAAATGACGAGCAGTACTTC

j_gene: TRBJ2-2
abundance: .
d_gene: TRBD2
v_gene: TRBV28
CDR3aa: CASSFSSFRTSGIWDTGELFF
CDR3nt: TGTGCCAGCAGTTTCTCTAGTTTTAGGACTAGCGGGATTTGGGACACCGGGGAGCTGTTTTTT

j_gene: TRBJ1-5
abundance: .
d_gene: TRBD1
v_gene: TRBV2
CDR3aa: CASRAGTGFPQPQHF
CDR3nt: TGTGCCAGCAGGGCCGGGACAGGGTTCCCCCAGCCCCAGCATTTT

j_gene: TRBJ1-2
abundance: few
d_gene: TRBD1
v_gene: TRBV3-1/TRBV3-2
CDR3aa: CASSPTGGHGYTF
CDR3nt: TGTGCCAGCAGCCCAACAGGGGGCCATGGCTACACCTTC

j_gene: TRBJ1-2
abundance: .
d_gene: TRBD1
v_gene: TRBV5-1
CDR3aa: CASGTMGQNGGYTF
CDR3nt: TGCGCCAGCGGCACAATGGGACAGAACGGTGGCTACACCTTC

j_gene: TRBJ1-1
abundance: .
d_gene: .
v_gene: TRBV6-4
CDR3aa: CASSDSPGQGTEAFF
CDR3nt: TGTGCCAGCAGTGACTCGCCAGGGCAGGGCACTGAAGCTTTCTTT

j_gene: TRBJ1-2
abundance: .
d_gene: .
v_gene: TRBV4-3
CDR3aa: CASSQEYGRGGYTF
CDR3nt: TGCGCCAGCAGCCAAGAATATGGTAGGGGAGGCTACACCTTC

j_gene: TRBJ2-1
abundance: .
d_gene: .
v_gene: TRBV3-1/TRBV3-2
CDR3aa: CASSQVGQASSYNEQFF
CDR3nt: TGTGCCAGCAGCCAAGTAGGTCAAGCGAGCTCCTACAATGAGCAGTTCTTC

j_gene: TRBJ1-5
abundance: .
d_gene: .
v_gene: TRBV6-5
CDR3aa: CASRKQGSQPQHF
CDR3nt: TGTGCCAGCAGAAAACAGGGAAGTCAGCCCCAGCATTTT

j_gene: TRBJ2-7
abundance: .
d_gene: .
v_gene: TRBV18
CDR3aa: CASSLAGINYEQYF
CDR3nt: TGTGCCAGCTCACTGGCAGGGATTAACTACGAGCAGTACTTC

j_gene: TRBJ2-5
abundance: .
d_gene: .
v_gene: TRBV5-1
CDR3aa: CASSSQDYEETQYF
CDR3nt: TGCGCCAGCAGCTCACAGGATTACGAAGAGACCCAGTACTTC

j_gene: TRBJ2-7
abundance: .
d_gene: .
v_gene: TRBV6-2/TRBV6-3
CDR3aa: CASSYPPYAYEQYF
CDR3nt: TGTGCCAGCAGTTACCCTCCCTATGCCTACGAGCAGTACTTC

j_gene: TRBJ2-3
abundance: once
d_gene: .
v_gene: TRBV29-1
CDR3aa: CSVLGGTSTDTQYF
CDR3nt: TGCAGCGTTTTGGGCGGGACTAGCACAGATACGCAGTATTTT

j_gene: TRBJ2-3
abundance: once
d_gene: TRBD2
v_gene: TRBV30
CDR3aa: CAWSVPEASGSTDTQYF
CDR3nt: TGTGCCTGGAGTGTTCCGGAGGCTAGCGGGAGCACAGATACGCAGTATTTT

j_gene: TRBJ2-6
abundance: .
d_gene: .
v_gene: TRBV30
CDR3aa: CAWSAGAGANVLTF
CDR3nt: TGTGCCTGGAGTGCAGGGGCTGGGGCCAACGTCCTGACTTTC

j_gene: TRBJ2-3
abundance: .
d_gene: TRBD2
v_gene: TRBV7-2
CDR3aa: CASSPGLAGVDTQYF
CDR3nt: TGTGCCAGCAGCCCTGGACTAGCGGGGGTGGATACGCAGTATTTT

j_gene: TRBJ2-7
abundance: .
d_gene: .
v_gene: TRBV4-1
CDR3aa: CASSQDELTGNYEQYF
CDR3nt: TGCGCCAGCAGCCAAGATGAGCTCACAGGGAACTACGAGCAGTACTTC

j_gene: TRBJ2-3
abundance: .
d_gene: TRBD2
v_gene: TRBV29-1
CDR3aa: CSVRLAGGADTQYF
CDR3nt: TGCAGCGTCAGACTAGCGGGAGGCGCAGATACGCAGTATTTT

j_gene: TRBJ1-2
abundance: .
d_gene: TRBD1
v_gene: TRBV3-1/TRBV3-2
CDR3aa: CASSQTQRTGVGYTF
CDR3nt: TGTGCCAGCAGCCAAACCCAAAGGACAGGGGTAGGCTACACCTTC

j_gene: TRBJ1-4
abundance: .
d_gene: .
v_gene: TRBV6-5
CDR3aa: CASRVQGTNEKLFF
CDR3nt: TGTGCCAGCAGGGTTCAGGGAACTAATGAAAAACTGTTTTTT

j_gene: TRBJ1-4
abundance: .
d_gene: TRBD1
v_gene: TRBV15
CDR3aa: CATSGGQGLAEKLFF
CDR3nt: TGTGCCACCAGCGGTGGACAGGGACTTGCGGAGAAACTGTTTTTT

j_gene: TRBJ1-2
abundance: .
d_gene: TRBD1
v_gene: TRBV28
CDR3aa: CASGTMGQGLANGYTF
CDR3nt: TGTGCCAGCGGAACCATGGGACAGGGCCTAGCAAATGGCTACACCTTC

j_gene: TRBJ2-1
abundance: .
d_gene: .
v_gene: TRBV15
CDR3aa: CATSPLAGPNEQFF
CDR3nt: TGTGCCACAAGCCCACTAGCCGGCCCCAATGAGCAGTTCTTC

j_gene: TRBJ2-7
abundance: .
d_gene: .
v_gene: TRBV9
CDR3aa: CASSVGQNSYEQYF
CDR3nt: TGTGCCAGCAGCGTAGGGCAGAATTCCTACGAGCAGTACTTC

j_gene: TRBJ1-2
abundance: .
d_gene: TRBD1
v_gene: TRBV27
CDR3aa: CASSLYQGAGGYTF
CDR3nt: TGTGCCAGCAGTTTATATCAGGGGGCGGGAGGCTACACCTTC

j_gene: TRBJ2-3
abundance: .
d_gene: TRBD2
v_gene: TRBV18
CDR3aa: CASSLAGGDTQYF
CDR3nt: TGTGCCAGCTCGCTAGCGGGAGGCGACACGCAGTATTTT

j_gene: TRBJ2-1
abundance: .
d_gene: TRBD2
v_gene: TRBV7-3
CDR3aa: CASSPIGTKDEQFF
CDR3nt: TGTGCCAGCAGCCCCATCGGGACTAAAGATGAGCAGTTCTTC

j_gene: TRBJ2-7
abundance: once
d_gene: TRBD2
v_gene: TRBV19
CDR3aa: CASRKSGRRNDEQYF
CDR3nt: TGTGCCAGTAGGAAAAGCGGGAGGCGTAACGACGAGCAGTACTTC

j_gene: TRBJ2-2
abundance: .
d_gene: TRBD2
v_gene: TRBV4-1
CDR3aa: CASSQGGPLARNTGELFF
CDR3nt: TGCGCCAGCAGCCAAGGGGGACCACTAGCGAGGAACACCGGGGAGCTGTTTTTT

j_gene: TRBJ2-1
abundance: .
d_gene: TRBD1
v_gene: TRBV6-2/TRBV6-3
CDR3aa: CASSTTNFGTGDNEQFF
CDR3nt: TGTGCCAGCAGTACCACTAATTTCGGGACAGGGGACAATGAGCAGTTCTTC

j_gene: TRBJ2-1
abundance: .
d_gene: TRBD2
v_gene: TRBV4-3
CDR3aa: CASSQVPTSGYNEQFF
CDR3nt: TGCGCCAGCAGCCAAGTCCCGACTAGCGGTTACAATGAGCAGTTCTTC